This T cell receptor beta chain was observed in a study of blood T cell repertoires in COVID-19. In germline, CDR1 is SNHLY, CDR2 FYNNEI. With 6 bases removed from V and 4 bases from J, the gap between germline ends came to 12 bases. The CDR3 covers 13 residues. The protocol was immunoSEQ multiplex PCR, while the TCRdb copy is restricted to in-frame clones and leaves out a portion. The sample has some 120,000 clones, around four fifths seen once. This rearrangement joins TRBV2 to TRBJ1-2, with D hard to call. The receptor was derived from a human donor in a cohort sampled during active COVID-19. The sequenced sample was peripheral blood. The CDR3 is CASRQDVPYGYTF. DNA of the CDR3: TGTGCCAGCAGGCAGGATGTCCCCTATGGCTACACCTTC.